A single sample gave rise to the 25 T cell receptor beta chains below, sequenced in a study of naive CD8 T cells in extremely preterm neonates. Profiled with immunoSEQ multiplex PCR; TCRdb holds only in-frame clones, not every one. The data hold approximately 6,500 clones, with about 98% observed a single time. The specimen sequenced was naive CD8+ T cells from blood. Every receptor here comes from a human donor in good health.

V and J are TRBV29-1 and TRBJ1-1, with D unclear. Germline CDR1 is SQVTM and CDR2 is ANQGSEA. Trimming pared 1 base from V and 3 bases from J, leaving 21 bases between. This CDR3 comprises 17 residues. Here the CDR3 reads CSVEGRAMIGSDTEAFF. In nucleotides, the CDR3 is TGCAGCGTTGAAGGTAGGGCTATGATAGGGAGCGACACTGAAGCTTTCTTT.

This clone was seen just once. The CDR3 loop reads CASRGTANEQFF. DNA for the CDR3: TGTGCCAGCAGAGGGACAGCCAATGAGCAGTTCTTC. The genes are TRBV6-4 and TRBJ2-1, with 7 bases fitting TRBD1. CDR1 is MRHNA, CDR2 SNTAGT, per germline. V was pared by 6 bases and J by 6 bases, with 2 bases of the junction left unmatched. The CDR3 runs 12 residues.

This chain links TRBV7-8 with TRBJ2-1; 13 positions agree with TRBD2. V was pared by 8 bases and J by 5 bases, with 3 bases of the junction left unmatched. The CDR3 contains 14 residues. CDR1 is SGHVS, CDR2 FQNEAQ, per germline. CDR3 residues: CASAGTSGNNEQFF. The CDR3 DNA is TGTGCCAGCGCTGGGACTAGCGGGAACAATGAGCAGTTCTTC.

The genes are TRBV7-2 and TRBJ1-3, with TRBD1 identical over 8 bases. Germline V gene sequence: CDR1 SGHTA, CDR2 FQGNSA. V lost 5 bases and J lost 7; bases outside the gene matches: 10. The length of the CDR3 is 15 residues. CDR3 nucleotides: TGTGCCAGCAGCGTAGGTGACAGGGGATGGAACACCATATATTTT. It is translated as CASSVGDRGWNTIYF.

The table lists this clone with a count of one. The V and J genes are TRBV11-2 and TRBJ1-3; D perhaps matches TRBD1 (5 bases). V gave up 1 base and J gave up 2 bases, with 9 bases separating them. Germline loops: CDR1 SGHAT, CDR2 FQNNGV. The CDR3 loop spans 15 amino acids. The DNA of the CDR3 is TGTGCCAGCAGCTTAGGGGGGGGTCCTGGAAACACCATATATTTT. Amino acids: CASSLGGGPGNTIYF.

The rearrangement links TRBV28 to TRBJ2-2; 8 positions match TRBD2. The CDR3 loop spans 19 amino acids. CDR1 is MDHEN and CDR2 is SYDVKM in the germline V gene. V was pared by 7 bases and J by 3 bases, with 19 bases of the junction left unmatched. Written as DNA, the CDR3 is TGTGCCAGCACCCCGCGACAGAACGGGAGGGCAGGGTACACCGGGGAGCTGTTTTTT. The encoded protein is CASTPRQNGRAGYTGELFF.

The gene calls are TRBV18 and TRBJ2-5, with TRBD2 identical over 14 bases. Per the germline V gene, CDR1 is KGHSH and CDR2 is LQKENI. The CDR3 loop spans 17 amino acids. V lost 3 bases to trimming and J lost 5 bases; unmatched junction nucleotides: 8. CDR3 DNA sequence: TGTGCCAGCTCACCGGGGACTAGCGGGAGTGTAGAGGAGACCCAGTACTTC. It specifies CASSPGTSGSVEETQYF.

The rearrangement links TRBV10-3 to TRBJ2-3; 9 bases agree with TRBD1. The ends lost 0 bases at V and 2 bases at J; junction bases unmatched: 6. The CDR3 runs to 17 residues. Germline loops: CDR1 ENHRY, CDR2 SYGVKD. Here the CDR3 DNA reads TGTGCCATCAGTGAGTCGAACCGGACAGGGGACACAGATACGCAGTATTTT. Translating gives CAISESNRTGDTDTQYF.

This chain uses TRBV28 with TRBJ2-7; 7 nucleotides agree with TRBD2. This CDR3 region has 12 residues. The germline gives CDR1 MDHEN, CDR2 SYDVKM. V was clipped by 5 bases and J by 6 bases; unmatched bases: 4. For the CDR3, the DNA is TGTGCCAGCAGTAACCCGGGGGGCGAGCAGTACTTC. It is translated as CASSNPGGEQYF.

The J gene is TRBJ1-3, the V gene TRBV16, with unresolved D. The germline CDR1 and CDR2 sequences are KGHSY and FQNENV. V was trimmed by 1 base and J by 0 bases, leaving 4 bases between them. This CDR3 is built from 14 residues. CDR3 nucleotides: TGTGCCAGCAGCCAATATAGCTCTGGAAACACCATATATTTT. Translating gives CASSQYSSGNTIYF.

This clone was seen once. V gene TRBV7-8 combines with J gene TRBJ1-1; no clear D gene. The CDR3 loop spans 12 amino acids. CDR1 SGHVS and CDR2 FQNEAQ come from the germline V gene. The V gene lost 1 base and the J gene lost 10 bases, with 10 bases spanning the gap. Here the CDR3 DNA reads TGTGCCAGCAGCTTAGGAGGGATTGGAGCTTTCTTT. It translates to CASSLGGIGAFF.

The genes are TRBV30 and TRBJ1-2; 9 nucleotides align to TRBD1. CDR1 GTSNPN and CDR2 SVGIG come from the germline V gene (reference sequence). J gave up 10 bases and V 5 bases, and 5 bases lay outside the gene matches. The CDR3 runs to 11 residues. CDR3 in DNA: TGTGCCTGGGAACAGGGGGCCGACTACACCTTC. Amino acid sequence: CAWEQGADYTF.

This chain joins TRBV2 and TRBJ2-1, with 7 bases aligning to TRBD2. The germline V gene has CDR1 SNHLY and CDR2 FYNNEI. This CDR3 comprises 14 residues. V lost 6 bases to trimming and J lost 5 bases; unmatched junction nucleotides: 7. This CDR3 reads CASRETGTNNEQFF. CDR3 coding DNA: TGTGCCAGCAGGGAGACCGGGACTAACAATGAGCAGTTCTTC.

V gene TRBV27 combines with J gene TRBJ2-2; no reliable D call. CDR1 and CDR2 (germline): MNHEY, SMNVEV (reference sequence). The CDR3 has 12 amino acids. Trimming shortened V by 5 bases and J by 2 bases, and 3 bases separated the two germline ends. The CDR3 sequence is CASSLNTGELFF. The CDR3 bases are TGTGCCAGCAGTCTTAACACCGGGGAGCTGTTTTTT.

V gene TRBV28 combines with J gene TRBJ2-1, with D perhaps matching TRBD1 (6 bases). Trimming cost V 1 base and J 7 bases, with 8 bases left between them. From germline, CDR1 is MDHEN and CDR2 SYDVKM. The CDR3 extends over 13 amino acids. DNA for the CDR3: TGTGCCAGCAGTTTATACAGGGTGAATGAGCAGTTCTTC. This codes for CASSLYRVNEQFF.

In nucleotides, the CDR3 is TGTGCCAGCAGCTGGGACAGGGATCGGTACAATGAGCAGTTCTTC. Translating gives CASSWDRDRYNEQFF. This chain links TRBV11-2 with TRBJ2-1; 9 nucleotides match TRBD1. The CDR3 spans 15 residues. Trimming cost V 4 bases and J 4 bases; bases outside gene matches: 5. Germline V gene lookup returns CDR1 SGHAT and CDR2 FQNNGV. The complete variable domain, with remaining parts taken from reference TRBV11-2 and TRBJ2-1, reads EAGVAQSPRYKIIEKRQSVAFWCNPISGHATLYWYQQILGQGPKLLIQFQNNGVVDDSQLPKDRFSAERLKGVDSTLKIQPAKLEDSAVYLCASSWDRDRYNEQFFGPGTRLTVL.

This chain links TRBV25-1 with TRBJ1-4, with 11 positions matching TRBD1. The CDR3 runs 14 residues. V shed 6 bases, J shed 10 bases, and the junction held 7 bases outside the gene matches. Germline assignment: CDR1 MGHDK and CDR2 SYGVNS. CDR3 sequence: CASRMGQGEGKLFF. Written as DNA, the CDR3 is TGTGCCAGCAGGATGGGACAGGGGGAGGGAAAACTGTTTTTT.

CDR3 sequence: CASSLRTRGYHEQYF. The CDR3 coding sequence is TGTGCCAGCAGTCTCCGAACCAGGGGGTACCACGAGCAGTACTTC. The V gene is TRBV6-5, the J gene TRBJ2-7; 7 nucleotides agree with TRBD1. In germline, CDR1 is MNHEY, CDR2 SVGAGI. The CDR3 covers 15 residues. J gave up 5 bases and V 5 bases, and 12 bases lay outside the gene matches.

This chain uses TRBV6-1 with TRBJ2-7; 10 positions agree with TRBD1. V lost 4 bases to trimming and J lost 4 bases; unmatched junction nucleotides: 7. CDR3 length: 15 amino acids. CDR1 and CDR2 from the germline V gene are MNHNS and SASEGT. CDR3 protein: CASSVLTGGEYEQYF. The CDR3 bases are TGTGCCAGCAGTGTACTGACAGGGGGCGAGTACGAGCAGTACTTC.

This sequence joins TRBV2 and TRBJ2-7; D is perhaps TRBD2 (6 bases). Trimming removed 3 bases from V and 4 bases from J, with 19 bases in between. The CDR3 extends over 16 amino acids. Germline V lookup: CDR1 SNHLY, CDR2 FYNNEI. The CDR3 sequence is CASSDGTYQTFYEQYF. CDR3 in DNA: TGTGCCAGCAGTGACGGGACTTACCAAACCTTTTACGAGCAGTACTTC.

V gene TRBV18 combines with J gene TRBJ1-2, with D unclear. V was pared by 3 bases and J by 4 bases, with 6 bases between. This CDR3 is built from 12 residues. Germline V gene data show CDR1 as KGHSH and CDR2 as LQKENI. Here the CDR3 reads CASSPGVYGYTF. Written as DNA, the CDR3 is TGTGCCAGCTCACCCGGGGTCTATGGCTACACCTTC.

This clone was seen just once. This chain joins TRBV11-3 and TRBJ2-3, with 10 bases lining up with TRBD2. The CDR3 spans 20 residues. The V segment lost 5 bases and the J segment 4 bases; nucleotides outside the gene matches: 21. The germline gives CDR1 SGHNT, CDR2 YENEEA. The CDR3 spells CASSTGPPEGSGRVPDTQYF. CDR3 nucleotide sequence: TGTGCCAGCAGCACAGGCCCCCCCGAGGGAAGCGGGAGGGTACCAGATACGCAGTATTTT.

This chain connects TRBV5-8 to TRBJ2-5; 10 positions match TRBD1. The last part of the DNA fits TRBJ2-7 better; the J call may be wrong. CDR3 length: 18 residues. CDR1 is SGHTS, CDR2 YDEGEE, per germline. The CDR3 spells CASSLADSGTGETNEQYF. CDR3 nucleotide sequence: TGTGCCAGCAGCTTGGCCGATTCCGGGACAGGGGAGACGAACGAGCAGTACTTC.

This clone was picked up one time. The chain's CDR3 is CASQLYRGNGQFF. CDR3 nucleotide sequence: TGTGCCAGCCAATTATACAGGGGCAACGGGCAGTTCTTC. The chain carries TRBV6-5 and TRBJ2-1; 7 nucleotides align to TRBD1. The CDR3 spans 13 residues. V lost 8 bases, J lost 12 bases, and 13 bases stayed unmatched. CDR1 and CDR2 (germline): MNHEY, SVGAGI.

The rearrangement joins TRBV7-9 to TRBJ2-5, with 8 bases that match TRBD2. With the DNA end fitting TRBJ2-7 better, the J assignment may be wrong. CDR3 length equals 15 residues. Germline V gene sequence: CDR1 SEHNR, CDR2 FQNEAQ (reference sequence). As DNA, the CDR3 is TGTGCCAGCAGCTTTGTCAGCGGGAGTTTCGACGAGCAGTACTTC. Amino acids: CASSFVSGSFDEQYF.